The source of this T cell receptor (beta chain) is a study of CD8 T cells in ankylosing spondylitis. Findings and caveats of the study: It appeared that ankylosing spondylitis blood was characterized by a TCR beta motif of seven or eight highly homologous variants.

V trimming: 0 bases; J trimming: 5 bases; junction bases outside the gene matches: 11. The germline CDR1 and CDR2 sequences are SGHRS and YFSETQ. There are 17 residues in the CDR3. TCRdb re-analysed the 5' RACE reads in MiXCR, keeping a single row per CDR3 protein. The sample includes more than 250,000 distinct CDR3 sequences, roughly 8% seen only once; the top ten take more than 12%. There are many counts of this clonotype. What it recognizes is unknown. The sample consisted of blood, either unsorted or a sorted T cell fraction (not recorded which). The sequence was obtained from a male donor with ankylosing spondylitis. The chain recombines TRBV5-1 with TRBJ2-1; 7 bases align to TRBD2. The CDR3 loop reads CASSLAWSSGINNEQFF. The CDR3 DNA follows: TGCGCCAGCAGCTTGGCCTGGTCGAGCGGGATTAACAATGAGCAGTTCTTC.